One and the same sample provided the 13 T cell receptor beta chains below, sequenced in a study of T cell changes during pregnancy in multiple sclerosis. TCRdb's table, derived via immunoSEQ multiplex PCR, lists solely in-frame clones and lacks some. The sample contains about 40,000 clones, around nine tenths of which appear only once. The sample here was peripheral blood, taken in the first trimester of pregnancy. The receptors were gathered from a female donor in good health, enrolled as a control in a pregnancy study.

The V call is TRBV19, the J call TRBJ1-4; 9 bases match TRBD1. With V trimmed by 5 bases and J by 4 bases, 11 bases remained unmatched. The CDR3 runs 17 residues. CDR1 LNHDA and CDR2 SQIVND come from the germline V gene (reference sequence). The CDR3 reads CASSGNRGLRGNEKLFF. CDR3 bases: TGTGCCAGTAGTGGCAACAGGGGGCTCAGGGGTAATGAAAAACTGTTTTTT.

The CDR3 region has the DNA TGTGCCAGCAGCGTAGTCTCGGGGACTAGCGGGACAGATACGCAGTATTTT. Translating gives CASSVVSGTSGTDTQYF. The V call is TRBV9, the J call TRBJ2-3, with 12 bases identical to TRBD2. This CDR3 comprises 17 residues. V dropped 0 bases and J dropped 3; count of bases not matched to a gene: 5. The germline V gene has CDR1 SGDLS and CDR2 YYNGEE.

This chain's CDR3 is CASSSSAREAASTDTQYF. The CDR3 nucleotides are TGTGCCAGCAGCTCTTCCGCCCGTGAGGCGGCTAGCACAGATACGCAGTATTTT. V and J are TRBV7-3 and TRBJ2-3; unclear D gene. Germline V gene sequence: CDR1 SGHTA, CDR2 FQGTGA. The CDR3 covers 18 residues. The ends were cut back, 4 bases at V and 0 bases at J, with 20 bases in the middle.

In regard to this clone: The identical CDR3 is also encoded by other nucleotide sequences in the sample. This sequence joins TRBV5-1 and TRBJ2-3; D perhaps matches TRBD2 (6 bases). V dropped 1 base and J dropped 6 bases, with 12 bases sitting between them. CDR1 and CDR2 from the germline V gene are SGHRS and YFSETQ. The CDR3 loop spans 14 amino acids. In DNA form, the CDR3 reads TGCGCCAGCAGCTTGTTCGGGGCGGGGGATACGCAGTATTTT. Its translation is CASSLFGAGDTQYF.

The gene calls are TRBV5-1 and TRBJ2-5; 7 nucleotides line up with TRBD1. J was trimmed by 5 bases and V by 0 bases; bases with no gene match: 4. Germline CDR1 is SGHRS and CDR2 is YFSETQ. The CDR3 extends over 14 amino acids. CDR3 sequence: CASSLEGARETQYF. The CDR3 nucleotides are TGCGCCAGCAGCTTGGAGGGGGCTCGGGAGACCCAGTACTTC.

This clone was seen once. The rearrangement uses TRBV5-1 and TRBJ2-7; 11 bases are shared with TRBD2. With 3 bases clipped from V and 4 bases from J, the junction kept 6 bases outside the gene matches. CDR3 size: 15 residues. Germline CDR1 SGHRS, CDR2 YFSETQ. CDR3 bases: TGCGCCAGCAGCTCCGGGACTAGCGGTTCTTACGAGCAGTACTTC. It is translated as CASSSGTSGSYEQYF.

V and J are TRBV30 and TRBJ1-2, with D possibly being TRBD1 (6 bases). Deletions cut 3 bases from V and 8 bases from J, with 16 bases between. Germline-derived CDR1 and CDR2 are GTSNPN and SVGIG (reference sequence). The CDR3 covers 13 residues. Here the CDR3 DNA reads TGTGCCTGGAGGTCTCTGGGGGGGCAAGGCTACACCTTC. It is translated as CAWRSLGGQGYTF.

The chain links TRBV28 to TRBJ1-5; D is unclear. The CDR3 has 15 residues. Looked up from germline, CDR1 is MDHEN and CDR2 is SYDVKM. V was pared by 6 bases and J by 4 bases, with 16 bases between. CDR3: CASSPEGSWNQPQHF. The CDR3 DNA is TGTGCCAGCAGCCCAGAGGGAAGTTGGAATCAGCCCCAGCATTTT. Supplemented by reference TRBV28 and TRBJ1-5, the full variable domain reads DVKVTQSSRYLVKRTGEKVFLECVQDMDHENMFWYRQDPGLGLRLIYFSYDVKMKEKGDIPEGYSVSREKKERFSLILESASTNQTSMYLCASSPEGSWNQPQHFGDGTRLSIL.

The chain combines TRBV5-1 with TRBJ2-7; D perhaps matches TRBD2 (7 bases). With 7 bases removed from V and 7 bases from J, the gap between germline ends came to 24 bases. Germline CDR1 is SGHRS and CDR2 is YFSETQ. The CDR3 sequence is 15 residues long. Here the CDR3 reads CASWGGPLNSGEQYF. The CDR3 DNA reads TGCGCCAGCTGGGGGGGGCCGTTGAATTCGGGAGAGCAGTACTTC.

V and J are TRBV4-3 and TRBJ1-5; 9 bases map to TRBD1. The germline V gene encodes CDR1 LGHNA and CDR2 YSLEER. V was clipped by 0 bases and J by 12 bases; unmatched bases: 3. The CDR3 length is 13 residues. In DNA, the CDR3 is TGCGCCAGCAGCCAAGATATGGACAGGGGCCAGCATTTT. Translating it yields CASSQDMDRGQHF.

This clone is a singleton in its sample. The chain joins TRBV19 to TRBJ2-2; 9 bases are a match to TRBD1. The CDR3 length is 15 residues. J gave up 2 bases and V 7 bases, and 5 bases lay outside the gene matches. From germline, CDR1 is LNHDA and CDR2 SQIVND (reference sequence). In DNA, the CDR3 is TGTGCCAGTATTCCGGGACAGGGAAACACCGGGGAGCTGTTTTTT. Translation gives CASIPGQGNTGELFF.

On this clone: The same CDR3 arises from other DNA sequences in this sample as well. This rearrangement joins TRBV27 to TRBJ1-2; 10 bases map to TRBD1. CDR1 and CDR2 (germline): MNHEY, SMNVEV (reference sequence). V lost 5 bases, J lost 4 bases, and 4 bases stayed unmatched. The CDR3 totals 14 residues. The CDR3 sequence: CASSPGQGGYGYTF. The CDR3 nucleotides read TGTGCCAGCAGTCCAGGACAGGGGGGCTATGGCTACACCTTC.

The chain couples TRBV15 to TRBJ2-3; 15 nucleotides match TRBD2. The germline V gene encodes CDR1 LNHNV and CDR2 YYDKDF (reference sequence). This CDR3 spans 18 amino acids. Trimming at V came to 3 bases and at J to 0 bases, leaving 4 bases not matched to a gene. The CDR3 protein is CATSRGLAGGPSTDTQYF. The CDR3, as DNA: TGTGCCACCAGCAGGGGACTAGCGGGGGGACCGAGCACAGATACGCAGTATTTT.